Following are 2 T cell receptor beta chains from one sample sequenced in a study of blood T cell repertoires in COVID-19. TCRdb's copy holds only in-frame clones and misses some; the assay was immunoSEQ multiplex PCR. The sample lists 270,000 or so clones, under 90% seen once, with roughly 8.6% in the top ten. The sequencing input was peripheral blood. These TCRs come from a human donor in a cohort sampled during active COVID-19.

The chain uses TRBV7-6 and TRBJ1-3, with D possibly being TRBD1 (5 bases). CDR1 is SGHVS and CDR2 is FNYEAQ in the germline V gene. This CDR3 has 17 amino acids. The V end lost 3 bases, the J end lost 0 bases, and 15 bases lay between the germline ends. In DNA, the CDR3 is TGTGCCAGCAGCTTGAGGCAGGGCCCCTTCTCTGGAAACACCATATATTTT. Protein sequence: CASSLRQGPFSGNTIYF.

The CDR3 bases are TGTGCCAGCACCTTCCGGGACAGGTTATCTGAAGCTTTCTTT. As protein: CASTFRDRLSEAFF. The chain has TRBV2 and TRBJ1-1; TRBD1 agrees at 8 bases. The CDR3 sequence is 14 residues long. In germline, CDR1 is SNHLY, CDR2 FYNNEI. Trimming removed 7 bases from V and 6 bases from J; junction bases left unmatched: 10. The entire variable domain, with the rest obtained from reference TRBV2 and TRBJ1-1, is as follows: EPEVTQTPSHQVTQMGQEVILRCVPISNHLYFYWYRQILGQKVEFLVSFYNNEISEKSEIFDDQFSVERPDGSNFTLKIRSTKLEDSAMYFCASTFRDRLSEAFFGQGTRLTVV.